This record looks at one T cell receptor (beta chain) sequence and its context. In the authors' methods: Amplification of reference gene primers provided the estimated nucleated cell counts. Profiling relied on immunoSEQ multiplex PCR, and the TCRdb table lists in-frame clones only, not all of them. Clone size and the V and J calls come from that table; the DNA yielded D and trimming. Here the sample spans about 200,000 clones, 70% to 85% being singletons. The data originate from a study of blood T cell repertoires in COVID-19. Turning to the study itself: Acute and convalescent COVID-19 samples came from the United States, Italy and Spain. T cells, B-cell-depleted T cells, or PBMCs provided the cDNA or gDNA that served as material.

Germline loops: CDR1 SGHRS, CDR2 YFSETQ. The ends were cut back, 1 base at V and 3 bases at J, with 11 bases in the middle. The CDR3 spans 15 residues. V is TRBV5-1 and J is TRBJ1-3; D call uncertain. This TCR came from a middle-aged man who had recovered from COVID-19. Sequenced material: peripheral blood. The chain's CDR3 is CASSLPGRGGNTIYF. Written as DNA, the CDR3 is TGCGCCAGCAGCTTGCCAGGCCGGGGTGGAAACACCATATATTTT.